Following are 27 T cell receptor beta chains from one sample sequenced in a study of T cells after yellow fever vaccination. TCRdb re-analysed the 5' RACE reads in MiXCR, keeping a single row per CDR3 protein. The sample lists 620,000 or so distinct CDR3 sequences, 9% to 15% occurring once. Sequencing used PBMCs, obtained on the day of the yellow fever booster vaccination. The source of these receptors is a man aged 30 to 39 who received the YFV17D yellow fever vaccine.

The chain recombines TRBV3-1 with TRBJ2-2; D may be TRBD2 (5 bases). The CDR3 sequence is 15 residues long. The V gene's germline CDR1 is LGHDT and CDR2 YNNKEL (reference sequence). With 8 bases removed from V and 0 bases from J, the gap between germline ends came to 13 bases. The CDR3 protein is CASRPSSANTGELFF. As DNA, the CDR3 is TGTGCCAGCCGCCCTAGTAGCGCGAACACCGGGGAGCTGTTTTTT.

This clonotype has just a few counts. The chain employs TRBV12-3 or TRBV12-4 and TRBJ2-1; TRBD1 might be the D (6 bases). The CDR3 totals 14 residues. Trimming left V 5 bases short and J 5 bases short, with 13 bases between. The CDR3 DNA reads as TGTGCCAGCAGTCCGGGACATTCCCACAATGAGCAGTTCTTC. Its protein is CASSPGHSHNEQFF.

The rearrangement joins TRBV24-1 to TRBJ2-1; 9 nucleotides match TRBD1. The trim removed 5 bases at V and 6 bases at J, leaving 13 bases unmatched. This CDR3 comprises 17 residues. CDR1 and CDR2 (germline): KGHDR, SFDVKD. CDR3 sequence reads: CATSVPTGTGSINEQFF. In nucleotides, the CDR3 is TGTGCCACCAGTGTTCCCACCGGGACAGGGTCAATCAATGAGCAGTTCTTC.

In its sample, this clonotype was seen a few times. The chain has TRBV20-1 and TRBJ1-1; D gene ambiguous. This CDR3 has 11 residues. The germline CDR1 and CDR2 sequences are DFQATT and SNEGSKA (reference sequence). V lost 4 bases to trimming and J lost 0 bases, with 3 bases between them. This CDR3 is CSAMMNTEAFF. CDR3 sequence (DNA): TGCAGTGCTATGATGAACACTGAAGCTTTCTTT.

The V gene is TRBV6-2 or TRBV6-3, the J gene TRBJ2-3; 9 bases line up with TRBD2. Germline V lookup: CDR1 MNHEY, CDR2 SVGEGT. The CDR3 length is 17 residues. The V and J ends lost 2 bases and 1 base, in that order; junction bases with no gene match: 7. CDR3 protein: CASSYEIAGDGTDTQYF. The CDR3 DNA reads as TGTGCCAGCAGTTACGAGATAGCGGGAGACGGCACAGATACGCAGTATTTT.

The sample holds a few counts of this clonotype. The chain employs TRBV2 and TRBJ2-4, with TRBD2 matching 7 bases. J gave up 1 base and V 5 bases, and 5 bases lay outside the gene matches. This CDR3 region has 15 residues. The germline V gene has CDR1 SNHLY and CDR2 FYNNEI. The CDR3: CASSFYSGAKNIQYF. The CDR3 nucleotides read TGTGCCAGCAGTTTTTATAGCGGGGCCAAAAACATTCAGTACTTC.

This clonotype was picked up a small number of times. The rearrangement links TRBV20-1 to TRBJ2-1; the D gene could be TRBD1 or TRBD2 (5 bases each). The germline CDR1 and CDR2 sequences are DFQATT and SNEGSKA (reference sequence). The ends were cut back, 8 bases at V and 6 bases at J, with 14 bases in the middle. The CDR3 contains 12 residues. The CDR3 sequence is CSPESGLNEQFF. In nucleotides, the CDR3 is TGCAGTCCCGAGTCGGGGCTCAATGAGCAGTTCTTC.

This clonotype was seen a handful of times. The chain carries TRBV6-1 and TRBJ2-2; TRBD2 matches 8 bases. The CDR3 has 15 amino acids. V dropped 6 bases and J dropped 6; count of bases not matched to a gene: 9. Germline lookup yields CDR1 MNHNS and CDR2 SASEGT. In nucleotides, the CDR3 is TGTGCCAGCAGAGGTAGCGGGATTAGACCCGGGGAGCTGTTTTTT. It translates to CASRGSGIRPGELFF.

In its sample, this clonotype was seen a few times. The V call is TRBV3-1, the J call TRBJ2-2; a weak D match, TRBD2 (5 bases). CDR1 LGHDT and CDR2 YNNKEL come from the germline V gene (reference sequence). The CDR3 has 14 residues. V shed 4 bases and J shed 4 bases, with 10 bases lying between them. The CDR3 region has the DNA TGTGCCAGCAGCCTCCACGGAGGCACCGGGGAGCTGTTTTTT. Protein sequence: CASSLHGGTGELFF. Filled out from reference TRBV3-1 and TRBJ2-2, the complete variable domain reads DTAVSQTPKYLVTQMGNDKSIKCEQNLGHDTMYWYKQDSKKFLKIMFSYNNKELIINETVPNRFSPKSPDKAHLNLHINSLELGDSAVYFCASSLHGGTGELFFGEGSRLTVL.

In nucleotides, the CDR3 is TGTGCCAGCAGGGGATCAGCGGGAGTATACAATGAGCAGTTCTTC. Translated, it gives CASRGSAGVYNEQFF. The rearrangement uses TRBV12-3 or TRBV12-4 and TRBJ2-1; TRBD2 matches at 8 bases. The CDR3 extends over 15 amino acids. Trimming at V came to 6 bases and at J to 4 bases, leaving 8 bases not matched to a gene.

This clonotype was observed a few times. J is TRBJ2-5 and V is TRBV7-9; D ambiguous. V lost 5 bases, J lost 0 bases, and 16 bases lay in between. The CDR3 runs to 16 residues. The germline V gene encodes CDR1 SEHNR and CDR2 FQNEAQ (reference sequence). Here the CDR3 reads CASSPDPLRHQETQYF. CDR3 in DNA: TGTGCCAGCAGCCCGGACCCCCTGAGACACCAAGAGACCCAGTACTTC. The variable domain in full, completed from reference TRBV7-9 and TRBJ2-5, reads DTGVSQNPRHKITKRGQNVTFRCDPISEHNRLYWYRQTLGQGPEFLTYFQNEAQLEKSRLLSDRFSAERPKGSFSTLEIQRTEQGDSAMYLCASSPDPLRHQETQYFGPGTRLLVL.

Of note for this clonotype: A much more abundant neighbour one base away suggests this may be a read error. In this CDR3 the conserved last residue, phenylalanine or tryptophan, is missing, so a read error is likely. This chain uses TRBV4-3 with TRBJ2-3; D is ambiguous. V was shortened by 3 bases and J by 6 bases, with 10 bases between the two germline ends. Germline V gene sequence: CDR1 LGHNA, CDR2 YSLEER. The CDR3 consists of 13 residues. CDR3 DNA: TGCGCCAGCAGCCAGGACGGACCCGATACGCAGTATTCT. It translates to CASSQDGPDTQYS.

This clonotype was detected many times. This sequence joins TRBV7-2 and TRBJ2-3; TRBD2 might be the D (6 bases). Germline CDR1 reads SGHTA; CDR2 reads FQGNSA. Trimming took off 10 bases at V and 6 bases at J, with 17 bases between the two ends. This CDR3 spans 13 amino acids. CDR3 loop: CATFGGGGDTQYF. DNA of the CDR3: TGTGCCACTTTTGGGGGAGGCGGCGATACGCAGTATTTT.

This clonotype was picked up a small number of times. V gene TRBV20-1 combines with J gene TRBJ1-2; D unresolved. The CDR3 loop spans 13 amino acids. The V end lost 4 bases, the J end lost 0 bases, and 9 bases lay between the germline ends. Germline V gene lookup returns CDR1 DFQATT and CDR2 SNEGSKA (reference sequence). This chain's CDR3 is CSATSRANYGYTF. CDR3 in DNA: TGCAGTGCTACCAGTAGGGCTAACTATGGCTACACCTTC.

V gene TRBV2 combines with J gene TRBJ2-1; 12 bases map to TRBD2. Germline CDR1 reads SNHLY; CDR2 reads FYNNEI. With V trimmed by 3 bases and J by 6 bases, 3 bases remained unmatched. CDR3 size: 15 residues. CDR3 nucleotides: TGTGCCAGCAGTGACGGGACTAGCGGGTTCAATGAGCAGTTCTTC. Amino acids: CASSDGTSGFNEQFF.

The table lists this clonotype with a few counts. This rearrangement joins TRBV29-1 to TRBJ2-3; D is perhaps TRBD2 (6 bases). CDR1 and CDR2 from the germline V gene are SQVTM and ANQGSEA. Trimming took 6 bases from V and 5 from J, leaving 12 bases between them. The length of the CDR3 is 12 residues. CDR3 DNA sequence: TGCAGCGTCTCCGTCGGGGGAGATACGCAGTATTTT. This codes for CSVSVGGDTQYF.

V is TRBV6-5 and J is TRBJ1-2, with D maybe TRBD1 (5 bases). The CDR3 consists of 14 residues. Germline-derived CDR1 and CDR2 are MNHEY and SVGAGI. V lost 2 bases and J 3 bases, leaving 10 bases between the germline ends. The DNA of the CDR3 is TGTGCCAGCAGTTACGCCGGGGACGACTATGGCTACACCTTC. Translated: CASSYAGDDYGYTF.

The genes are TRBV2 and TRBJ1-1; the D gene is possibly TRBD1 (5 bases). The CDR3 loop spans 13 amino acids. The germline V gene encodes CDR1 SNHLY and CDR2 FYNNEI. The ends were cut back, 4 bases at V and 5 bases at J, with 11 bases in the middle. The CDR3 region is CASSGAGRTEAFF. Written as DNA, the CDR3 is TGTGCCAGCAGTGGGGCAGGGCGAACTGAAGCTTTCTTT.

This clonotype was seen at least ten times. J is TRBJ2-7 and V is TRBV15, with a weak D call TRBD2 (5 bases). Trimming removed 5 bases from V and 7 bases from J, with 21 bases in between. The CDR3 extends over 15 amino acids. Germline lookup yields CDR1 LNHNV and CDR2 YYDKDF (reference sequence). The CDR3 coding sequence is TGTGCCACCAGCGGAATACTAGGACGGACGGAAGAGCAGTACTTC. It codes for CATSGILGRTEEQYF.

This clonotype was counted only a few times. The chain combines TRBV10-3 with TRBJ2-1; TRBD1 agrees at 10 bases. The V and J ends lost 6 bases and 9 bases, in that order; junction bases with no gene match: 11. Germline CDR1 reads ENHRY; CDR2 reads SYGVKD. The CDR3 runs to 15 residues. This CDR3 is CAIRPRTGGEGEQFF. DNA of the CDR3: TGTGCCATCAGGCCGAGGACAGGGGGTGAGGGTGAGCAGTTCTTC.

This clonotype has more than one count but fewer than ten. The chain uses TRBV3-1 and TRBJ2-1, with 7 positions matching TRBD2. J was trimmed by 7 bases and V by 6 bases; bases with no gene match: 12. Per the germline V gene, CDR1 is LGHDT and CDR2 is YNNKEL (reference sequence). The CDR3 contains 15 residues. The CDR3 DNA reads as TGTGCCAGCAGTAACAAGGGCCTAGCGGAGAATGAGCAGTTCTTC. Protein sequence: CASSNKGLAENEQFF.

V usage is TRBV11-2 and J usage is TRBJ2-2; D might be TRBD1 (5 bases). The germline gives CDR1 SGHAT, CDR2 FQNNGV. This CDR3 has 15 residues. The V gene lost 8 bases and the J gene lost 7 bases, with 20 bases spanning the gap. The CDR3, as DNA: TGTGCCAGCTCTCCAGGGCTAGTTCGGATCGGGGAGCTGTTTTTT. It translates to CASSPGLVRIGELFF.

This clonotype was seen more than once but under ten times. The genes are TRBV12-3 or TRBV12-4 and TRBJ2-1; D is undetermined. Trimming cost V 6 bases and J 8 bases, with 8 bases left between them. The CDR3 sequence is 11 residues long. The CDR3 protein is CASSEVYEQFF. The DNA of the CDR3 is TGTGCCAGCAGCGAAGTCTATGAGCAGTTCTTC.

The chain has TRBV29-1 and TRBJ2-3; the match to TRBD2 covers 8 bases. V was pared by 4 bases and J by 5 bases, with 11 bases of the junction left unmatched. Germline-derived CDR1 and CDR2 are SQVTM and ANQGSEA. This CDR3 is built from 15 residues. The CDR3 sequence: CSVGSSGGLVDTQYF. The CDR3 bases are TGCAGCGTTGGTTCATCGGGAGGGCTAGTAGATACGCAGTATTTT.

This clonotype showed up just a few times. The V gene is TRBV6-2 or TRBV6-3, the J gene TRBJ2-1; maybe TRBD2 (5 bases). This CDR3 spans 15 amino acids. Germline V gene data show CDR1 as MNHEY and CDR2 as SVGEGT. Trimming removed 5 bases from V and 2 bases from J, with 13 bases in between. The CDR3: CASSRTGPTYNEQFF. The CDR3 DNA sequence: TGTGCCAGCAGTAGGACTGGACCGACCTACAATGAGCAGTTCTTC.

J is TRBJ2-2 and V is TRBV20-1; the match to TRBD1 covers 9 bases. The ends lost 3 bases at V and 6 bases at J; junction bases unmatched: 11. The CDR3 extends over 16 amino acids. From germline, CDR1 is DFQATT and CDR2 SNEGSKA (reference sequence). Here the CDR3 DNA reads TGCAGTGCTAGTCGCGGGACAGGGAGAACGGCCGGGGAGCTGTTTTTT. It encodes CSASRGTGRTAGELFF.

In its sample, this clonotype was seen a few times. CDR3 sequence: CSASLAGVDEQFF. The CDR3 DNA reads as TGCAGTGCTAGCCTAGCGGGAGTGGATGAGCAGTTCTTC. The chain has TRBV20-1 and TRBJ2-1, with 10 bases aligning to TRBD2. In germline, CDR1 is DFQATT, CDR2 SNEGSKA (reference sequence). This CDR3 comprises 13 residues. V shed 3 bases and J 8 bases; nucleotides not matched to a gene: 4.